This T cell receptor (beta chain) was sequenced in a study of blood T cells in healthy people across ages. Study-level results: Naive T cell percentage showed a strong correlation with the diversity of TCR beta. Higher diversity, along with more naive CD4+ cells, distinguished long-lived donors from aged donors.

RNA extraction gave at least 5.5 micrograms of total RNA per sample. Primers used in a second PCR of about 6 to 11 cycles were a sample-barcoded 5' primer and a J-beta primer mix. TCRdb ran MiXCR on the 5' RACE reads and lists one entry per CDR3 protein. The repertoire holds 700,000 to 950,000 distinct CDR3 sequences, 35% to 45% seen once, with around 20% in the top ten. About this clonotype itself: The target antigen is unknown.

This clonotype was sampled from a woman aged 55-69 years in good health. Specimen: blood.

The DNA for the CDR3 is TGCAGTGCTAAAGGGACAGACCCGGTTACTAACTATGGCTACACCTTC. Translation: CSAKGTDPVTNYGYTF. J is TRBJ1-2 and V is TRBV20-1, with 7 bases aligning to TRBD1. The germline V gene has CDR1 DFQATT and CDR2 SNEGSKA (reference sequence). J was trimmed by 0 bases and V by 4 bases; bases with no gene match: 11. There are 16 residues in the CDR3.